This T cell receptor beta chain was profiled in a study of T-cell memory formation after mild COVID-19. Broader study findings: A subset of responding clones appeared in pre-infection memory, suggesting cross-reactive memory joined.

TCRdb reprocessed the 5' RACE reads via MiXCR and lists one record per CDR3 protein. The sample gives 25,000 to 30,000 distinct CDR3 sequences, around 12% of which show up once; approximately 14% is in the top ten. This CDR3 region has 15 residues. Germline CDR1 is GTSNPN and CDR2 is SVGIG (reference sequence). Trimming shortened V by 4 bases and J by 0 bases, and 13 bases separated the two germline ends. Turning to this clonotype: The antigen remains undetermined.

The chain links TRBV30 to TRBJ2-1, with D perhaps matching TRBD1 or TRBD2 (5 bases each). The sample comprised PBMCs or a T cell subset sorted from them (not recorded which). This clonotype originated in an adult woman who had mild COVID-19 (a few samples of this study predate the infection). Cell type and time point are not known. The CDR3 region has the DNA TGTGCCTGGACCTGGGACCCCGGCTCCTACAATGAGCAGTTCTTC. Translated: CAWTWDPGSYNEQFF.